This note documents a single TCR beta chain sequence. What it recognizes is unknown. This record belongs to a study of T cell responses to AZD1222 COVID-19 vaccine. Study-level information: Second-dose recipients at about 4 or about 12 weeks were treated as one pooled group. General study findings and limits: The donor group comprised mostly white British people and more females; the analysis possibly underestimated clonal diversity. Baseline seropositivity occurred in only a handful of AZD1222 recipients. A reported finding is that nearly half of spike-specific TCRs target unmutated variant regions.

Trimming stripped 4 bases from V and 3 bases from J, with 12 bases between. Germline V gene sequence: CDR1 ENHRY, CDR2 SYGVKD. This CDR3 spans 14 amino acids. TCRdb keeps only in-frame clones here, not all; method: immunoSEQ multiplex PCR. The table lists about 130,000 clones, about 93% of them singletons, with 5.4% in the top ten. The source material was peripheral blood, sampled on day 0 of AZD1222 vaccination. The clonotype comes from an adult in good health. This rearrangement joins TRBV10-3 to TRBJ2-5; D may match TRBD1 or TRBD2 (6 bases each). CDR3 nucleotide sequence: TGTGCCATCAGTGGGCGGGACAAGGAAGAGACCCAGTACTTC. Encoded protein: CAISGRDKEETQYF.